One sample yielded the 13 T cell receptor beta chains listed below, sequenced in a study of PD-L1 blockade in urothelial cancer. Data came from immunoSEQ multiplex PCR; TCRdb stores just in-frame clones and leaves some out. The profile covers roughly 60,000 clones, with around 79% appearing a single time and about 4.5% taken by the ten largest. Sequencing used PBMCs, obtained around atezolizumab (anti-PD-L1) treatment. These receptors were collected from a man in his 70s with urothelial cancer.

The chain recombines TRBV7-2 with TRBJ2-1; D possibly corresponds to TRBD2 (5 bases). V was cut by 4 bases and J by 4 bases, with 14 bases left in between. CDR1 is SGHTA, CDR2 FQGNSA, per germline. This CDR3 has 15 residues. The CDR3 region is CASSSRRAAYNEQFF. Written as DNA, the CDR3 is TGTGCCAGCAGCTCACGACGAGCGGCATACAATGAGCAGTTCTTC.

The J gene is TRBJ1-4, the V gene TRBV6-5; D may be TRBD1 (5 bases). Trimming left V 8 bases short and J 0 bases short, with 10 bases between. Germline V gene sequence: CDR1 MNHEY, CDR2 SVGAGI. This CDR3 has 14 residues. CDR3 in DNA: TGTGCCAGCGGTGGGGCAGCAACTAATGAAAAACTGTTTTTT. The encoded protein is CASGGAATNEKLFF.

The gene calls are TRBV6-1 and TRBJ2-1, with 11 bases identical to TRBD2. The CDR3 has 14 amino acids. The J segment lost 2 bases and the V segment lost 9 bases, leaving 3 bases of the junction unmatched. Germline CDR1 and CDR2: MNHNS and SASEGT. CDR3 sequence (DNA): TGTGCCAGTACGACTAGCGGGACCTACAATGAGCAGTTCTTC. Translation: CASTTSGTYNEQFF.

Only a few counts were recorded for this clone. This chain connects TRBV6-6 to TRBJ2-3; D not resolved. Trimming took 5 bases from V and 2 from J, leaving 11 bases between them. This CDR3 has 14 residues. The germline CDR1 and CDR2 sequences are MNHNY and SVGAGI (reference sequence). The chain's CDR3 is CASSLMGLTDTQYF. The CDR3 DNA reads as TGTGCCAGCAGTCTCATGGGCCTCACAGATACGCAGTATTTT.

This chain joins TRBV6-6 and TRBJ1-5; 9 bases fit TRBD1. This CDR3 comprises 15 residues. CDR1 and CDR2 from the germline V gene are MNHNY and SVGAGI (reference sequence). The trim removed 5 bases at V and 5 bases at J, leaving 7 bases unmatched. The DNA of the CDR3 is TGTGCCAGCAGTGGCGGGACAGGGCGGCATCAGCCCCAGCATTTT. Protein product: CASSGGTGRHQPQHF.

This rearrangement joins TRBV7-3 to TRBJ1-5; tentative D call: TRBD1 (5 bases). Germline V lookup: CDR1 SGHTA, CDR2 FQGTGA. Trimming cost V 5 bases and J 5 bases, with 16 bases left between them. This CDR3 has 15 amino acids. The CDR3 here is CASSPQGRGHQPQHF. CDR3 in DNA: TGTGCCAGCAGCCCCCAAGGGCGGGGACATCAGCCCCAGCATTTT.

This chain joins TRBV15 and TRBJ2-7; 9 bases match TRBD2. The CDR3 spans 15 residues. V shed 5 bases and J 2 bases; nucleotides not matched to a gene: 7. Germline lookup yields CDR1 LNHNV and CDR2 YYDKDF (reference sequence). The CDR3 sequence: CATSGGLASTYEQYF. For the CDR3, the DNA is TGTGCCACCAGCGGAGGACTAGCGTCGACCTACGAGCAGTACTTC.

This clone was seen a single time. V and J are TRBV5-6 and TRBJ2-3; the match to TRBD2 covers 7 bases. V trimming: 3 bases; J trimming: 2 bases; junction bases outside the gene matches: 6. CDR1 is SGHDT, CDR2 YYEEEE, per germline. This CDR3 region has 15 residues. CDR3 amino acids: CASSWRELDTDTQYF. CDR3 sequence (DNA): TGTGCCAGCAGCTGGCGGGAGCTGGACACAGATACGCAGTATTTT.

This chain joins TRBV7-8 and TRBJ2-2; TRBD2 aligns across 13 bases. Trimming cost V 5 bases and J 1 base; bases outside gene matches: 1. This CDR3 has 16 amino acids. From germline, CDR1 is SGHVS and CDR2 FQNEAQ. The CDR3: CASSRTSGRNTGELFF. The CDR3 nucleotides are TGTGCCAGCAGCCGGACTAGCGGGAGGAACACCGGGGAGCTGTTTTTT.

The J gene is TRBJ2-3, the V gene TRBV7-8, with D possibly being TRBD2 (5 bases). The V gene lost 5 bases and the J gene lost 0 bases, with 12 bases spanning the gap. This CDR3 has 15 amino acids. Germline V gives CDR1 SGHVS, CDR2 FQNEAQ. The CDR3 protein is CASSPARVSTDTQYF. The CDR3 DNA is TGTGCCAGCAGCCCCGCGAGGGTGAGCACAGATACGCAGTATTTT.

V gene TRBV28 combines with J gene TRBJ2-7; 12 bases agree with TRBD2. Germline V gene data show CDR1 as MDHEN and CDR2 as SYDVKM. The CDR3 runs to 16 residues. Trimming at V came to 7 bases and at J to 3 bases, leaving 10 bases not matched to a gene. As DNA, the CDR3 is TGTGCCAGCACCACTACGAGACTAGCGGGGGACTACGAGCAGTACTTC. It is translated as CASTTTRLAGDYEQYF.

The rearrangement joins TRBV7-8 to TRBJ1-4; 9 bases match TRBD1. Germline V lookup: CDR1 SGHVS, CDR2 FQNEAQ. The CDR3 has 14 residues. J lost 7 bases, V lost 5 bases, and 5 bases had no gene match. CDR3 nucleotides: TGTGCCAGCAGCCGGGGACAGGGAGCTGAAAAACTGTTTTTT. Residues: CASSRGQGAEKLFF.

This clone was observed a single time. The rearrangement links TRBV5-1 to TRBJ1-4; maybe TRBD1 (6 bases). Germline values: CDR1 SGHRS, CDR2 YFSETQ. V was trimmed by 0 bases and J by 8 bases, leaving 14 bases between them. This CDR3 has 15 residues. Here the CDR3 DNA reads TGCGCCAGCAGCTTGGCGGGACAAGACGAGGAAAAACTGTTTTTT. Amino acid sequence: CASSLAGQDEEKLFF. Full variable domain (outside the CDR3, taken from reference TRBV5-1 and TRBJ1-4): KAGVTQTPRYLIKTRGQQVTLSCSPISGHRSVSWYQQTPGQGLQFLFEYFSETQRNKGNFPGRFSGRQFSNSRSEMNVSTLELGDSALYLCASSLAGQDEEKLFFGSGTQLSVL.